The clone carrying this T cell receptor (beta chain) has just a few counts. Its antigen is unidentified. Within the sample, other DNA sequences also encode this same CDR3. This specimen comes from a study of shared clonotypes between healthy human individuals. On the study more broadly: Participating donors consisted of two women and a few men aged 18 to 49. Study findings and constraints: Genetic and exposure-history diversity was limited by the small donor number.

The authors sequenced unsorted PBMC DNA on ten immunoSEQ deep assay plates. Produced via immunoSEQ multiplex PCR; TCRdb's table is partial and in-frame only. Here the sample spans fewer than 600,000 clones, around 79% being singletons. Researchers drew on tens of millions of PBMCs for genomic DNA from unsorted samples. Input material: PBMCs. The sequence was collected from a woman in her thirties or forties in good health. Some clones in this sample may be carry-over from other donors' samples.

Here the CDR3 reads CASSLVAQSSYNEQFF. In DNA, the CDR3 is TGCGCCAGCAGCTTAGTAGCGCAGAGCTCCTACAATGAGCAGTTCTTC. V usage is TRBV5-1 and J usage is TRBJ2-1; D possibly corresponds to TRBD2 (5 bases). Germline V gene sequence: CDR1 SGHRS, CDR2 YFSETQ. V dropped 2 bases and J dropped 0 bases, with 12 bases sitting between them. CDR3 length equals 16 residues.